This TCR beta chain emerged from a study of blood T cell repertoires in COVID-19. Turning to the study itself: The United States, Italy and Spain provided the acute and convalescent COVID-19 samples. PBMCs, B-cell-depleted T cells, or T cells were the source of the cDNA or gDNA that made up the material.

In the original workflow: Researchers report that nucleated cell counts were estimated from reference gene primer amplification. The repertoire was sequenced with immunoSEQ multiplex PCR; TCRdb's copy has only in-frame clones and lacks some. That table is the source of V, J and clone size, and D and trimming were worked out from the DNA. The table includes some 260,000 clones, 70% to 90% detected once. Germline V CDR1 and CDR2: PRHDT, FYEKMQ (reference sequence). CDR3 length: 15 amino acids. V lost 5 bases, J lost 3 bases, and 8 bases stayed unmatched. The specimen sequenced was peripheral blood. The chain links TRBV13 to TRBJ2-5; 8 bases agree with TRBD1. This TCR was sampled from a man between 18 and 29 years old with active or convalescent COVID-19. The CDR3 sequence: CASSTWTGREETQYF. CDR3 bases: TGTGCCAGCAGCACCTGGACAGGGCGGGAAGAGACCCAGTACTTC.